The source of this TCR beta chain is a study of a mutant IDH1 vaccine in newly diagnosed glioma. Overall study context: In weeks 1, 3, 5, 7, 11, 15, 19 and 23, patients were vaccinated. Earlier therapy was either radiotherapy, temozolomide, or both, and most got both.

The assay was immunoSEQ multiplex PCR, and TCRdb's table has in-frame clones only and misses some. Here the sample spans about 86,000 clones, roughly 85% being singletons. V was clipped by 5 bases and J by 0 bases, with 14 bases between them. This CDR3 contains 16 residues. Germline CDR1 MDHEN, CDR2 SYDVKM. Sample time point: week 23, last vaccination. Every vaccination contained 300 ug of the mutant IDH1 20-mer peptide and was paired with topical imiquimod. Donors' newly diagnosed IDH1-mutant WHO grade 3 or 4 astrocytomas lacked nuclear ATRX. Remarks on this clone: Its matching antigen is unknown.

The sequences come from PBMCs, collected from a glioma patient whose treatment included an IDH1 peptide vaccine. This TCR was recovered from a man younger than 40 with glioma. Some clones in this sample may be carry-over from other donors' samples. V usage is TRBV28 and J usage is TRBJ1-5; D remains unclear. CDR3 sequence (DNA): TGTGCCAGCAGTCCCCCCCGGGGAAATAGCAATCAGCCCCAGCATTTT. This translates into CASSPPRGNSNQPQHF.